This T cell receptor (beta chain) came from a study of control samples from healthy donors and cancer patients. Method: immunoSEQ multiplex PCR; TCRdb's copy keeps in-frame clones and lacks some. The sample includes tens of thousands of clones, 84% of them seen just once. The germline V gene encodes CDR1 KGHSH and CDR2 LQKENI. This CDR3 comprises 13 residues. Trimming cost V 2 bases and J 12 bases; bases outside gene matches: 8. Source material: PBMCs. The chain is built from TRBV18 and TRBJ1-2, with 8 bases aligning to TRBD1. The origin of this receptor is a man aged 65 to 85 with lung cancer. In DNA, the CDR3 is TGTGCCAGCTCACCAGGAGGACAGGGAAAGGACACCTTC. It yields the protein CASSPGGQGKDTF.